This TCR beta chain is from a study of T cells after posttransplantation cyclophosphamide. The study, taken as a whole, reports: Recipient CMV seropositivity and CMV reactivation strongly tracked TRB clonality. Tissue-infiltrating T cells from skin or gut overlapped little with blood T cells. Donor-recipient repertoire similarity was low at 1-2 months, rising over year one.

Losses at the gene ends were 5 bases for V and 7 bases for J; bases not matched to a gene: 9. Germline V gene lookup returns CDR1 SGHNT and CDR2 YENEEA. The CDR3 has 16 amino acids. A marrow graft followed busulfan-fludarabine conditioning, with cyclophosphamide on days +3 and +4. On this clone itself: Its antigen is not known.

The protocol was immunoSEQ multiplex PCR, while the TCRdb copy is restricted to in-frame clones and leaves out a portion. Among 15,000 to 25,000 clones listed, roughly 90% were seen once. The J gene is TRBJ2-2, the V gene TRBV11-3, with 11 bases that match TRBD1. The material was PBMCs, obtained after allogeneic stem cell transplant with posttransplant cyclophosphamide. The TCR sequence derives from a female patient aged 40-50 years who received an allogeneic stem cell transplant from a related donor, was CMV-positive, and had no GVHD. The graft donor may account for some of the T cells. The CDR3, as DNA: TGTGCCAGCAGCACGCACCGGGACAGGGGGATCGGGGAGCTGTTTTTT. This codes for CASSTHRDRGIGELFF. The complete variable domain, with remaining parts taken from reference TRBV11-3 and TRBJ2-2, reads EAGVVQSPRYKIIEKKQPVAFWCNPISGHNTLYWYLQNLGQGPELLIRYENEEAVDDSQLPKDRFSAERLKGVDSTLKIQPAELGDSAVYLCASSTHRDRGIGELFFGEGSRLTVL.